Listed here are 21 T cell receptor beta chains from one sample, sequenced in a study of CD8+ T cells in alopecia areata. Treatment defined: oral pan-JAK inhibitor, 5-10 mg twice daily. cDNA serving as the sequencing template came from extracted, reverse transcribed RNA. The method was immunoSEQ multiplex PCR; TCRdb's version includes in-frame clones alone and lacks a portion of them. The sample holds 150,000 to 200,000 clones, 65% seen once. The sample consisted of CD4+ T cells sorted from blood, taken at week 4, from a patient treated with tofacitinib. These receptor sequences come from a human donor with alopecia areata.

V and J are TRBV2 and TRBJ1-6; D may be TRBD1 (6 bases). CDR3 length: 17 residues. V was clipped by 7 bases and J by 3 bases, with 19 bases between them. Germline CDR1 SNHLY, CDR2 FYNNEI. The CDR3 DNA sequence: TGTGCCAGCACCCTACTACAGGGCAGCCTCTATAATTCACCCCTCCACTTT. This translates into CASTLLQGSLYNSPLHF.

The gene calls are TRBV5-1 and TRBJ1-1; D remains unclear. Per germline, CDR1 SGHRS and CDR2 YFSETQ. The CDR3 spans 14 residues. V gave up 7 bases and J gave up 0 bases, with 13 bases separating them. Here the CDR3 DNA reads TGCGCCAGCTCCCCTGACGGCTTGAACACTGAAGCTTTCTTT. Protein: CASSPDGLNTEAFF.

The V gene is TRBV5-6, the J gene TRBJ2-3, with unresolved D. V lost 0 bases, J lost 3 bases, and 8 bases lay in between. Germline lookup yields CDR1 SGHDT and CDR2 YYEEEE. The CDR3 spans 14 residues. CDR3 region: CASSLDPGTDTQYF. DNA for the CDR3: TGTGCCAGCAGCTTGGATCCGGGTACAGATACGCAGTATTTT.

Here the CDR3 DNA reads TGTGCCAGCAGCCGCAGGGTCAACTCCTACAATGAGCAGTTCTTC. Amino acids: CASSRRVNSYNEQFF. The chain has TRBV7-2 and TRBJ2-1; possibly TRBD1 for D (5 bases). Germline CDR1 and CDR2: SGHTA and FQGNSA. The CDR3 sequence is 15 residues long. The V gene lost 5 bases and the J gene lost 0 bases, with 11 bases spanning the gap.

The DNA of the CDR3 is TGCGCCAGCAGCCGATGGGGACAGGGGGCTACTGAAGCTTTCTTT. Translating it yields CASSRWGQGATEAFF. The chain uses TRBV4-3 and TRBJ1-1; 12 bases are shared with TRBD1. This CDR3 region has 15 residues. The germline CDR1 and CDR2 sequences are LGHNA and YSLEER. Germline trimming cut 4 bases from V and 5 bases from J; bases unmatched to any gene: 5.

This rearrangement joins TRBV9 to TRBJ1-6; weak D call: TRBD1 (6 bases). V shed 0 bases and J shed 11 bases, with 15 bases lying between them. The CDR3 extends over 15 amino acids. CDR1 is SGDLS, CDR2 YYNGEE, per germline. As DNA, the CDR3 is TGTGCCAGCAGCGTAGGGCGGCAGGGGTCGACACCCCTCCACTTT. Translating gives CASSVGRQGSTPLHF.

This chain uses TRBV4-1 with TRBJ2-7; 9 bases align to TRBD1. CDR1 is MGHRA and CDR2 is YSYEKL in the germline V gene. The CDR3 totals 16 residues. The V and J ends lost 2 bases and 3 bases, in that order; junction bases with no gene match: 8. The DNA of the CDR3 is TGCGCCAGCAGCCAACAACCCGGGACAGGGAGCTACGAGCAGTACTTC. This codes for CASSQQPGTGSYEQYF.

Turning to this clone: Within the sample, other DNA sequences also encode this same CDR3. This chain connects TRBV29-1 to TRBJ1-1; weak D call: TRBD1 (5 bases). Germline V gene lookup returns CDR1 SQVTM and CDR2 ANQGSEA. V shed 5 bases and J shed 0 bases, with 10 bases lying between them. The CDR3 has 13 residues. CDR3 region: CSVRDSMNTEAFF. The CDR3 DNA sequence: TGCAGCGTTAGGGACTCCATGAACACTGAAGCTTTCTTT.

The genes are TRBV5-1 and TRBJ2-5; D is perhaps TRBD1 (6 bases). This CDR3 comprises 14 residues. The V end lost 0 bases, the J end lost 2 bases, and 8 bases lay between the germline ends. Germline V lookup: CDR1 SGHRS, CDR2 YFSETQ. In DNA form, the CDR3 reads TGCGCCAGCAGCTTGGCCGGGACACAAGAGACCCAGTACTTC. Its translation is CASSLAGTQETQYF. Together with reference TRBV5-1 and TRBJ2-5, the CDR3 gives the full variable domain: KAGVTQTPRYLIKTRGQQVTLSCSPISGHRSVSWYQQTPGQGLQFLFEYFSETQRNKGNFPGRFSGRQFSNSRSEMNVSTLELGDSALYLCASSLAGTQETQYFGPGTRLLVL.

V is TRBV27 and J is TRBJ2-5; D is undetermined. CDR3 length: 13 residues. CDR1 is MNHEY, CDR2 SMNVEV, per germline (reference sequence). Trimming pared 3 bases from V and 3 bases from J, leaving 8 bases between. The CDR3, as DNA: TGTGCCAGCAGTTTTAGCAGGAAAGAGACCCAGTACTTC. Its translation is CASSFSRKETQYF.

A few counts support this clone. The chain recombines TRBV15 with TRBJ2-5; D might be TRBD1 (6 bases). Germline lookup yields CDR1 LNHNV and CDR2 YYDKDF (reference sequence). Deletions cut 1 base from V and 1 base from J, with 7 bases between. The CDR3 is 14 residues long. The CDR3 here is CATSRGQVQETQYF. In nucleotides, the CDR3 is TGTGCCACCAGCAGAGGACAGGTCCAAGAGACCCAGTACTTC.

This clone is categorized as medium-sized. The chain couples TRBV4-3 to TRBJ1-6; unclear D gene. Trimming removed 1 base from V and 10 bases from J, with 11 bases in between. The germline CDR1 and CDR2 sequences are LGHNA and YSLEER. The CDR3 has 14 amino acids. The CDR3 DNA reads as TGCGCCAGCAGCCAAGTACACAGTAGGTCACCCCTCCACTTT. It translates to CASSQVHSRSPLHF.

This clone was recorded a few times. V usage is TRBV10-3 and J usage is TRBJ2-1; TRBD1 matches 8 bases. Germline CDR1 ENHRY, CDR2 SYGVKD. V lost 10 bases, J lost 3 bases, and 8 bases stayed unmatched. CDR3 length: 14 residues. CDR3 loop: CATSPGQDYNEQFF. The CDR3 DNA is TGTGCCACCAGCCCGGGACAGGACTACAATGAGCAGTTCTTC.

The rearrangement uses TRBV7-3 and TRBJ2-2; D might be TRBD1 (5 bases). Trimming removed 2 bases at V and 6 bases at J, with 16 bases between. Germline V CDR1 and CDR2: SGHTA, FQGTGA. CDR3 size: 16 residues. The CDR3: CASSLLGAESAGELFF. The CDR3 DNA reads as TGTGCCAGCAGCTTACTAGGGGCTGAAAGCGCCGGGGAGCTGTTTTTT.

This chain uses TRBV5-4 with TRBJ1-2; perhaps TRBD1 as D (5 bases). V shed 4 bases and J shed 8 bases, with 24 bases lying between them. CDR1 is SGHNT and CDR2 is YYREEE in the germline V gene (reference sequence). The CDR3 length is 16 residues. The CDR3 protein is CASSQPGTARFEGYTF. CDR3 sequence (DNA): TGTGCCAGCAGCCAACCCGGGACCGCTCGATTTGAAGGCTACACCTTC. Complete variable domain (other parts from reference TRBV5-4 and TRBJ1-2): ETGVTQSPTHLIKTRGQQVTLRCSSQSGHNTVSWYQQALGQGPQFIFQYYREEENGRGNFPPRFSGLQFPNYSSELNVNALELDDSALYLCASSQPGTARFEGYTFGSGTRLTVV.

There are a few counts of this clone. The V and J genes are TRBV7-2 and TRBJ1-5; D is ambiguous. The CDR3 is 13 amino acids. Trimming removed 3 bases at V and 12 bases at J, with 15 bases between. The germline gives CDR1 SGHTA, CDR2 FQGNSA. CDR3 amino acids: CASSLRPSDIQHF. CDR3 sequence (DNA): TGTGCCAGCAGCTTGCGTCCATCAGATATCCAGCATTTT. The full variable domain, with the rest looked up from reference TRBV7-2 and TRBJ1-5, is GAGVSQSPSNKVTEKGKDVELRCDPISGHTALYWYRQSLGQGLEFLIYFQGNSAPDKSGLPSDRFSAERTGGSVSTLTIQRTQQEDSAVYLCASSLRPSDIQHFGDGTRLSIL.

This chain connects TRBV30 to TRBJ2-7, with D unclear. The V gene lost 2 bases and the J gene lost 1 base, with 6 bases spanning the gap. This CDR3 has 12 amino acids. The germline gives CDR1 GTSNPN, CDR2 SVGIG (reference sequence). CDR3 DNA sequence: TGTGCCTGGAGTTGGGAATCCTACGAGCAGTACTTC. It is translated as CAWSWESYEQYF.

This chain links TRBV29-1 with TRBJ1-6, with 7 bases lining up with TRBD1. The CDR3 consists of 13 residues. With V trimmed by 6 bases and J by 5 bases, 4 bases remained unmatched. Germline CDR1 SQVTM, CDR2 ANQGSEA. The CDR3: CSVAQGDNSPLHF. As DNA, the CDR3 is TGCAGCGTAGCCCAGGGGGATAATTCACCCCTCCACTTT.

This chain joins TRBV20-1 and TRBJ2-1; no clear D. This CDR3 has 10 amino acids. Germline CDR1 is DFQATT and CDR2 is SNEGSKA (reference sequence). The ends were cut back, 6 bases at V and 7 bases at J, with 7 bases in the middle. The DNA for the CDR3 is TGCAGTGCGGTGGAAAATGAGCAGTTCTTC. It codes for CSAVENEQFF.

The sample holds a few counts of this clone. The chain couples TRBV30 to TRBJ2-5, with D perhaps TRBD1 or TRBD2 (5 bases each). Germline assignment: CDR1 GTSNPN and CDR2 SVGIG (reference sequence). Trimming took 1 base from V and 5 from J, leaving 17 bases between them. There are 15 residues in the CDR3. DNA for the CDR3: TGTGCCTGGAGTGGGGGCGGGCTTCGCGAGGAGACCCAGTACTTC. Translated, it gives CAWSGGGLREETQYF.

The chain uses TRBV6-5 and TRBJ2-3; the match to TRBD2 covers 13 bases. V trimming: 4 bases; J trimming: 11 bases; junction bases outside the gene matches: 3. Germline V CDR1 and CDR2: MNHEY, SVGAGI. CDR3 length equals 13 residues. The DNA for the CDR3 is TGTGCCAGCAGTTCGGGACTAGCGGGGTTGCAGTATTTT. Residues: CASSSGLAGLQYF.